These T cell receptor beta chains were read from a single sample in a study of T cells after yellow fever vaccination. TCRdb re-analysed the 5' RACE reads in MiXCR, keeping a single row per CDR3 protein. This table holds 450,000 to 550,000 distinct CDR3 sequences, roughly a fifth found once. The input for sequencing was PBMCs, taken about 20 days after the first yellow fever vaccination. These receptors came from a man younger than 35 who received the YFV17D yellow fever vaccine. Each CDR3 is given with its conserved first and last residue. D genes are given only for firm matches. Size values are once, few and many counts, or a class for expanded clones, and some rows have none.

V gene	J gene	D gene	clone size	CDR3 DNA	CDR3 protein
TRBV7-2	TRBJ1-1	NA	few	TGTGCCAGCAGCTTAGGGGCAGAAGGCACTGAAGCTTTCTTT	CASSLGAEGTEAFF
TRBV3-1	TRBJ2-2	NA	few	TGTGCCAGCAGCCAAGGAGGGACGGTCGGGGAGCTGTTTTTT	CASSQGGTVGELFF
TRBV5-1	TRBJ2-2	TRBD2	many	TGCGCCAGCAGCCCCTCACCCATAGCGGGGAAGAACACCGGGGAGCTGTTTTTT	CASSPSPIAGKNTGELFF
TRBV19	TRBJ1-5	NA	few	TGTGCCAGTAGTATTTCGGCGGTTAATCAGCCCCAGCATTTT	CASSISAVNQPQHF
TRBV7-2	TRBJ2-1	NA	many	TGTGCCAGCAGCTTAATGGGTGGGGACAATGAGCAGTTCTTC	CASSLMGGDNEQFF
TRBV4-1	TRBJ2-1	NA	many	TGCGCCAGCAGCCCGACAGGAGATGAGCAGTTCTTC	CASSPTGDEQFF
TRBV5-1	TRBJ2-3	NA	many	TGCGCCAGCAGCTTGGATGCTAGCACAGATACGCAGTATTTT	CASSLDASTDTQYF
TRBV24-1	TRBJ2-1	NA	NA	TGTGCCACCAGTGATCCCAGTTCGTATGAGCAGTTCTTC	CATSDPSSYEQFF
TRBV9	TRBJ2-5	TRBD1	NA	TGTGCCAGCAGCGCACGTCACGGACAGGGGGAAGAGACCCAGTACTTC	CASSARHGQGEETQYF
TRBV6-2/TRBV6-3	TRBJ1-5	NA	many	TGTGCCAGCAGTCAACAAACACAGGTTCAGCCCCAGCATTTT	CASSQQTQVQPQHF
TRBV20-1	TRBJ2-7	TRBD1	NA	TGCAGTGCACACGGACAGGCCTACGAGCAGTACTTC	CSAHGQAYEQYF
TRBV28	TRBJ2-1	TRBD2	NA	TGTGCCAGCAGTTTACTAGCGGGGGCCTGGAATGAGCAGTTCTTC	CASSLLAGAWNEQFF
TRBV12-3/TRBV12-4	TRBJ2-1	NA	few	TGTGCCAGCAGTCCAAGTGGGGTTGAGCAGTTCTTC	CASSPSGVEQFF
TRBV4-2	TRBJ1-1	TRBD1	many	TGTGCCAGCAGCCGGACCGGGACAGGGAAAACTGAAGCTTTCTTT	CASSRTGTGKTEAFF
TRBV27	TRBJ2-3	NA	few	TGTGCCAGCAAACGCTCGACAGGCCGCACAGATACGCAGTATTTT	CASKRSTGRTDTQYF
TRBV6-1	TRBJ1-1	TRBD1	few	TGTGCCAGCAGTGAGAAGTGGGACAGGGCCGGTGAAGCTTTCTTT	CASSEKWDRAGEAFF
TRBV5-4	TRBJ2-3	NA	few	TGTGCCAGCAGCATAAGACTAGAAAGGCTCACAGATACGCAGTATTTT	CASSIRLERLTDTQYF
TRBV6-2/TRBV6-3	TRBJ2-5	NA	few	TGTGCCAGCAGTTACTCAGTGTACCAAGAGACCCAGTACTTC	CASSYSVYQETQYF
TRBV20-1	TRBJ2-7	NA	NA	TGCAGTGCTAGAGGCACGGTGGTCGAGGAGCAGTACTTC	CSARGTVVEEQYF
TRBV27	TRBJ1-1	NA	NA	TGTGCCAGCAGTTTATACGACAGGAACACTGAAGCTTTCTTT	CASSLYDRNTEAFF
TRBV28	TRBJ2-5	TRBD1	NA	TGTGCCAGCAGTTTAGCAGGGACAGGGCGGGAGACCCAGTACTTC	CASSLAGTGRETQYF
TRBV7-2	TRBJ2-1	TRBD1	NA	TGTGCCAGCAGCTTTGACAGGGGGGGCCACAATGAGCAGTTCTTC	CASSFDRGGHNEQFF
TRBV15	TRBJ1-3	NA	few	TGTGCCACCAGCAGCGTGCAGGTTGGAAACACCATATATTTT	CATSSVQVGNTIYF
TRBV18	TRBJ2-3	NA	NA	TGTGCCAGCTCACACGGGGGCATGACTGCAGATACGCAGTATTTT	CASSHGGMTADTQYF
TRBV28	TRBJ1-2	NA	few	TGTGCCAGCAGTCCCGGCCCCGGGGCGATAGGCTACACCTTC	CASSPGPGAIGYTF
TRBV7-2	TRBJ1-2	NA	many	TGTGCCAGCAGCCTACGGGACCTTAACTATGGCTACACCTTC	CASSLRDLNYGYTF
TRBV29-1	TRBJ2-3	NA	NA	TGCAGCGTTGGAGAGAGGGGCCAGCTTACAGATACGCAGTATTTT	CSVGERGQLTDTQYF
TRBV7-2	TRBJ2-5	NA	many	TGTGCCTCCTCTGCGGAAGAGACCCAGTACTTC	CASSAEETQYF
TRBV7-9	TRBJ2-1	NA	many	TGTGCCAGCAGCTTACCCACAGGGTTCGAGCAGTTCTTC	CASSLPTGFEQFF
TRBV20-1	TRBJ2-2	TRBD1	few	TGCAGTGCTAGGGGACAGGGTCAACTCACCGGGGAGCTGTTTTTT	CSARGQGQLTGELFF
TRBV4-3	TRBJ2-5	NA	NA	TGCGCCAGCAGCCAAGATGTGGGGTACCAAGAGACCCAGTACTTC	CASSQDVGYQETQYF
TRBV29-1	TRBJ2-1	TRBD2	NA	TGCAGCGTGGATCGGGGGGGCCGCTCCTACAATGAGCAGTTCTTC	CSVDRGGRSYNEQFF
TRBV20-1	TRBJ1-2	TRBD1	few	TGCAGTGCTAGAGGTGGGACAGTCTATGGCTACACCTTC	CSARGGTVYGYTF
TRBV27	TRBJ2-7	TRBD1	NA	TGTGCCAGCAGTCCCCCGGGGACAGGGAGGGAGCAGTACTTC	CASSPPGTGREQYF
TRBV12-3/TRBV12-4	TRBJ2-7	NA	NA	TGTGCCAGCAGTTTGTCAGGAGTCCACGAGCAGTACTTC	CASSLSGVHEQYF
TRBV29-1	TRBJ1-1	NA	NA	TGCAGCGGGGTTCCACAGGGTGGTACTGAAGCTTTCTTT	CSGVPQGGTEAFF
TRBV7-2	TRBJ1-6	NA	few	TGTGCCAGCAGCTCGGGACTGTATAATTCACCCCTCCACTTT	CASSSGLYNSPLHF
TRBV5-1	TRBJ2-5	NA	few	TGCGCCAGCAGGGATAGGACTGGAATAGAGACCCAGTACTTC	CASRDRTGIETQYF
TRBV12-3/TRBV12-4	TRBJ2-4	TRBD1	NA	TGTGCCAGCAGTTTTCAAGGGACAGTCGAAAACATTCAGTACTTC	CASSFQGTVENIQYF
TRBV7-2	TRBJ1-4	NA	few	TGTGCCAGCAGCCGAGATGTAAGCGTTGAAAAACTGTTTTTT	CASSRDVSVEKLFF
TRBV7-2	TRBJ2-3	TRBD1	few	TGTGCCAGCAGCACAGGACAGGGGGACACAGATACGCAGTATTTT	CASSTGQGDTDTQYF
TRBV7-2	TRBJ1-2	NA	NA	TGTGCCAGCACCAAAGGACCTTACTATGGCTACACCTTC	CASTKGPYYGYTF
TRBV6-2/TRBV6-3	TRBJ1-1	TRBD1	few	TGTGCCAGCAGGGACAGGGCTTTGGACACTGAAGCTTTCTTT	CASRDRALDTEAFF
TRBV12-3/TRBV12-4	TRBJ2-3	NA	NA	TGTGCCAGCAGTTTGAGACGCACAGATACGCAGTATTTT	CASSLRRTDTQYF
TRBV12-3/TRBV12-4	TRBJ2-5	NA	many	TGTGCCAGCAGGGGTTCCATAGCCGGAGAGACCCAGTACTTC	CASRGSIAGETQYF
TRBV5-1	TRBJ2-2	TRBD1	few	TGCGCCAGCAGCTCGAGGACGGGACAGGGATTTTCCGGGGAGCTGTTTTTT	CASSSRTGQGFSGELFF
TRBV7-8	TRBJ2-5	TRBD2	NA	TGTGCCAGCAGCCAACGCCCCTCTAGCGGGGTAAAGGAGACCCAGTACTTC	CASSQRPSSGVKETQYF
TRBV4-1	TRBJ1-5	TRBD1	NA	TGCGCCAGCAGCCAGACCCATACGACAGGGGATCAGCCCCAGCATTTT	CASSQTHTTGDQPQHF
TRBV6-5	TRBJ2-5	NA	NA	TGTGCCAGCAGTTACAACAGACGCTATCAAGAGACCCAGTACTTC	CASSYNRRYQETQYF
TRBV5-1	TRBJ2-3	TRBD2	NA	TGCGCCAGCAGCTTGGAGCCGACTAGCGCCACAGATACGCAGTATTTT	CASSLEPTSATDTQYF
TRBV6-1	TRBJ1-4	TRBD1	few	TGTGCCAGCAGCTTGACAGGGGGCAATGATGAAAAACTGTTTTTT	CASSLTGGNDEKLFF
TRBV9	TRBJ2-5	NA	few	TGTGCCAGCAGCGTAGGAGGCGGGGACCTTGGAGAGACCCAGTACTTC	CASSVGGGDLGETQYF
TRBV5-4	TRBJ2-2	NA	NA	TGTGCCAGCATCCGGACGGACACCGGGGAGCTGTTTTTT	CASIRTDTGELFF
TRBV12-3/TRBV12-4	TRBJ2-2	NA	NA	TGTGCCAGCATCCGGGGGTACACCGGGGAGCTGTTTTTT	CASIRGYTGELFF
TRBV2	TRBJ2-2	TRBD2	NA	TGTGCCAGCAGCCCCTCCCAGGGGACTAGAGGCGGGGAGCTGTTTTTT	CASSPSQGTRGGELFF
TRBV12-3/TRBV12-4	TRBJ1-5	NA	NA	TGTGCCAGCAAGTATGGGTGGGTAGGCAATCAGCCCCAGCATTTT	CASKYGWVGNQPQHF
TRBV7-9	TRBJ1-1	NA	NA	TGTGCCAGCAGCTTTCACGAAAGGAGGAAAGCTTTCTTT	CASSFHERRKAFF